The clone carrying this T cell receptor beta chain was seen repeatedly, ten times or more. Its cognate antigen is unknown. Germline V gene sequence: CDR1 MDHEN, CDR2 SYDVKM. V was pared by 2 bases and J by 5 bases, with 9 bases between. The CDR3 extends over 13 amino acids. This entry is derived from a study of identical twins. Study-wide points: Within monozygotic twins, out-of-frame TCR alpha sharing was underestimated by the models. High-abundance cord blood beta clonotypes had fewer insertions; memory repertoires showed none.

TCRdb passed the 5' RACE reads through MiXCR, listing each CDR3 protein once. The repertoire holds around 530,000 distinct CDR3 sequences, with approximately 16% as singletons. These data were likewise used in another study, on yellow fever vaccine responses in identical twins.

This sequence joins TRBV28 and TRBJ2-5, with D perhaps TRBD1 (5 bases). Sequences were obtained from CD4+ T cells sorted from blood. This clonotype was obtained from a woman in her late teens or twenties in good health. CDR3 DNA: TGTGCCAGCAGTTTAGGGGCCACGGAGACCCAGTACTTC. It yields the protein CASSLGATETQYF.